The TCR beta chain under discussion was sequenced for a study of PD-1 blockade in classical Hodgkin lymphoma. All patients experienced relapse after autologous stem cell transplantation, and brentuximab vedotin exposure was variable. Generated by immunoSEQ multiplex PCR, the TCRdb table keeps only in-frame clones and is missing some. The sample consists of 4,000 to 4,500 clones, about 82% of them appearing once. V lost 0 bases to trimming and J lost 2 bases, with 7 bases between them. This CDR3 region has 15 residues. CDR1 and CDR2 from the germline V gene are LGHNA and YNFKEQ. The receptor was derived from a human donor with classical Hodgkin lymphoma. The material sequenced was peripheral blood mononuclear cells (PBMCs), taken at baseline. The chain recombines TRBV4-2 with TRBJ2-2; D remains unclear. CDR3 protein: CASSQDTANTGELFF. The CDR3 nucleotides read TGTGCCAGCAGCCAAGATACAGCAAACACCGGGGAGCTGTTTTTT.